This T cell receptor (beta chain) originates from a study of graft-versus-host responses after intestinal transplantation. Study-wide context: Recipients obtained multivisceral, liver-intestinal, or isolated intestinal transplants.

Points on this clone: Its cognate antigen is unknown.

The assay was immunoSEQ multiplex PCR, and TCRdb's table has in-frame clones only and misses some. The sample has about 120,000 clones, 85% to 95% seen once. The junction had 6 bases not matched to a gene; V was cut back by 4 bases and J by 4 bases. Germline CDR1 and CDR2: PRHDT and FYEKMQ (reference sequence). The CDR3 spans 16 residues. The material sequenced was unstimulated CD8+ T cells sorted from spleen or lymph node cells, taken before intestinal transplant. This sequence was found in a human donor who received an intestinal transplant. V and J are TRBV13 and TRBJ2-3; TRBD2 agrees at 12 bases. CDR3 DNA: TGTGCCAGCAGCTCGACTAGCGGGAGTTGGGCAGATACGCAGTATTTT. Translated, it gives CASSSTSGSWADTQYF.